This T cell receptor (beta chain) was sequenced for a study of CD8+CD57+ T cells in acquired aplastic anemia. About the study: Sorted cells (CD4+ and CD8+) yielded DNA amounts that averaged about 2.9 ug. Findings and limits, study-wide: Shared by patients and controls, 25 to 30 CD8+ CDR3s were abundant in patients.

Genomic DNA acted as the template from which TCR beta VDJ combination and CDR3 sequence profiling were carried out. TCRdb itself ran the reads through MiXCR, one entry per CDR3 protein. The sample holds 150,000 to 200,000 distinct CDR3 sequences, around half seen once. All patients picked for sequencing had shown, by flow cytometry, an expansion of CD8+CD57+ cells. The patients all had a severe acquired aplastic anemia diagnosis. Germline CDR1 is SGHTA and CDR2 is FQGTGA. V was pared by 1 base and J by 0 bases, with 7 bases between. The CDR3 runs 16 residues. On this clonotype: What it recognizes is unknown.

The sample comprised sorted CD4+, CD8+, or CD8+CD57+ T cells (not recorded which) from PBMCs. The chain couples TRBV7-3 to TRBJ1-6; D not resolved. The source of this sequence is a human donor with aplastic anemia. The CDR3 protein is CASSLRESSYNSPLHF. CDR3 DNA: TGTGCCAGCAGCTTAAGGGAGAGCTCCTATAATTCACCCCTCCACTTT.